This T cell receptor beta chain emerged from a study of beta chain features in type 1 diabetes. Findings of the study overall: The analysis here could not establish whether HLA type shapes TCRB rearrangement.

CDR1 and CDR2 (germline): SGHVS, FQNEAQ. V was clipped by 1 base and J by 5 bases; unmatched bases: 5. This CDR3 has 15 amino acids. Sorting of CD4+ naive, central memory, regulatory and stem cell-like memory cells was performed via CD45RO/CCR7/CD25/CD127/CD95/CD27. Sorted populations were all over 95% pure. The authors reverse transcribed all of the isolated RNA, so sequencing captured expressed TCRB transcripts. Using immunoSEQ multiplex PCR, the repertoire was profiled, and TCRdb retains in-frame clones only, with some absent. In the table there are 330,000 or so clones, around 20% of which are singletons. The sample holds a few counts of this clone. Its antigen remains unknown.

Sequencing used naive CD4+ T cells from blood. This chain links TRBV7-8 with TRBJ2-5; 9 bases are a match to TRBD2. This clonotype was sampled from a woman aged 18-29 years in good health. The CDR3 is CASSLEVAGVETQYF. Written as DNA, the CDR3 is TGTGCCAGCAGCTTAGAGGTAGCGGGAGTGGAGACCCAGTACTTC.